This TCR beta chain appears in the sequencing data of a study of cytomegalovirus exposure and HLA in healthy donors. Points from the study as a whole: Immune exposure was documented only through CMV serostatus.

Primers for the PCR totalled 60 Vbeta and 13 Jbeta. Measured with immunoSEQ multiplex PCR; TCRdb has only the in-frame clones, and not every one. The sample yields some 90,000 clones, 60% to 85% seen once. The sample holds one count of this clone. Its target is not known. Source material: PBMCs. The origin of this receptor is a man younger than 40 in good health and CMV-seropositive.

The CDR3 loop is CASSQGIRGSPLHF. The CDR3 coding sequence is TGCGCCAGCAGCCAAGGAATTAGAGGTTCACCCCTCCACTTT. This chain uses TRBV4-1 with TRBJ1-6; D unclear. The CDR3 has 14 residues. V dropped 1 base and J dropped 9 bases, with 10 bases sitting between them. Germline V lookup: CDR1 MGHRA, CDR2 YSYEKL.